The T cell receptor (beta chain) under discussion was sequenced for a study of identical twins. This clonotype was detected many times. Its matching antigen is unknown. Study-wide findings and caveats: Those out-of-frame alpha sequences shared by twins showed an excess of low generation probability. Out-of-frame beta chain sequences displayed weaker excess sharing between twins.

TCRdb analysed the 5' RACE reads with MiXCR anew, one entry per CDR3 protein. The sample holds approximately 230,000 distinct CDR3 sequences, 5.5% to 7.5% seen once. These data also featured in a second study, about T cells expressing NK-cell markers. That publication notes: One observes that, in several donors, these clonotypes were also the leading ones within the CD3+CD56-NKG2C+ fraction.

The sample consisted of CD8+ T cells sorted from blood. The clonotype originates from a woman under 30 in good health.

CDR3 region: CASSLRGGTYNEQFF. The CDR3 bases are TGTGCCAGCAGTTTAAGAGGGGGCACCTACAATGAGCAGTTCTTC. The rearrangement uses TRBV27 and TRBJ2-1; TRBD1 matches at 7 bases. This CDR3 contains 15 residues. CDR1 MNHEY and CDR2 SMNVEV come from the germline V gene (reference sequence). With V trimmed by 2 bases and J by 2 bases, 3 bases remained unmatched.